These 17 T cell receptor beta chains share one sample of origin, sequenced in a study of blood T cell repertoires in COVID-19. Profiling relied on immunoSEQ multiplex PCR, and the TCRdb table lists in-frame clones only, not all of them. This sample has some 120,000 clones, with roughly 90% found just once. Sequenced sample: peripheral blood. These receptors originate from a human donor with acute or convalescent COVID-19. The donor label of this sample is uncertain.

The chain is built from TRBV6-5 and TRBJ1-1, with D possibly being TRBD1 (5 bases). The V gene lost 2 bases and the J gene lost 9 bases, with 16 bases spanning the gap. This CDR3 region has 14 residues. CDR1 and CDR2 (germline): MNHEY, SVGAGI. The DNA for the CDR3 is TGTGCCAGCAGTTACACGTCCAGGGATCTTAAAGCTTTCTTT. It codes for CASSYTSRDLKAFF.

The V gene is TRBV30, the J gene TRBJ1-6; 12 positions match TRBD1. V lost 1 base to trimming and J lost 9 bases; unmatched junction nucleotides: 13. Germline V lookup: CDR1 GTSNPN, CDR2 SVGIG (reference sequence). The CDR3 loop spans 18 amino acids. The CDR3 nucleotides are TGTGCCTGGAGTGATGGGACAGGGGGCGTGGCGGTGCGTTCACCCCTCCACTTT. Its translation is CAWSDGTGGVAVRSPLHF.

The V call is TRBV7-2, the J call TRBJ1-6, with D unclear. Trimming pared 5 bases from V and 3 bases from J, leaving 11 bases between. Germline loops: CDR1 SGHTA, CDR2 FQGNSA. This CDR3 is 15 amino acids long. The CDR3 nucleotides are TGTGCCAGCAGCCCCCGCCAGAACTATAATTCACCCCTCCACTTT. Protein product: CASSPRQNYNSPLHF.

V and J are TRBV3-1 (or the pseudogene TRBV3-2) and TRBJ2-5; the match to TRBD1 covers 9 bases. The V gene end was trimmed by 5 bases and the J gene end by 5 bases; junction bases not matched to a gene: 3. CDR3 length: 13 residues. Germline V gene sequence: CDR1 LGHDT, CDR2 YNNKEL (reference sequence). CDR3 amino acids: CASSFGQGETQYF. The CDR3 DNA follows: TGTGCCAGCAGCTTCGGACAGGGGGAGACCCAGTACTTC.

This clone came up once. This chain joins TRBV20-1 and TRBJ1-1, with TRBD1 matching over 9 bases. CDR3 length: 11 amino acids. Germline-derived CDR1 and CDR2 are DFQATT and SNEGSKA (reference sequence). DNA of the CDR3: TGCAGGGCGACAGGGGGCACTGAAGCTTTCTTT. Translation gives CRATGGTEAFF.

The chain uses TRBV7-9 and TRBJ1-4; 8 bases are shared with TRBD1. CDR3 length equals 15 residues. Trimming took 6 bases from V and 8 from J; bases not matched to a gene: 11. CDR1 SEHNR and CDR2 FQNEAQ come from the germline V gene (reference sequence). CDR3 sequence (DNA): TGTGCCAGCAGACCCCAAACAGGGGGATCAGAAAAACTGTTTTTT. Its translation is CASRPQTGGSEKLFF.

V gene TRBV19 combines with J gene TRBJ1-1; 7 nucleotides align to TRBD1. The germline V gene has CDR1 LNHDA and CDR2 SQIVND (reference sequence). The CDR3 spans 14 residues. J lost 0 bases, V lost 7 bases, and 5 bases had no gene match. Written as DNA, the CDR3 is TGTGCCAGTAAGACAGGGTCTATGAACACTGAAGCTTTCTTT. Translating it yields CASKTGSMNTEAFF.

The gene calls are TRBV6-2 or TRBV6-3 and TRBJ2-2; 9 nucleotides match TRBD2. The CDR3 sequence is 14 residues long. The germline CDR1 and CDR2 sequences are MNHEY and SVGEGT. Germline trimming cut 6 bases from V and 5 bases from J; bases unmatched to any gene: 4. DNA of the CDR3: TGTGCCAGCAGCCTAGCGGGAAGTACCGGGGAGCTGTTTTTT. Protein sequence: CASSLAGSTGELFF.

The V and J genes are TRBV30 and TRBJ1-6; a possible D gene is TRBD1 (6 bases). The CDR3 totals 14 residues. Germline assignment: CDR1 GTSNPN and CDR2 SVGIG (reference sequence). Deletions cut 0 bases from V and 8 bases from J, with 11 bases between. The CDR3 DNA sequence: TGTGCCTGGAGTGTAGGGGGGGCGGATTCACCCCTCCACTTT. It yields the protein CAWSVGGADSPLHF.

The chain combines TRBV29-1 with TRBJ2-5; TRBD1 matches at 10 bases. This CDR3 contains 15 residues. V shed 2 bases, J shed 7 bases, and the junction held 10 bases outside the gene matches. Germline V CDR1 and CDR2: SQVTM, ANQGSEA. CDR3 nucleotide sequence: TGCAGCGTTGAATCCACCGGGACAGGGGTGGGGACCCAGTACTTC. Its protein is CSVESTGTGVGTQYF.

The chain uses TRBV6-1 and TRBJ2-2, with D uncertain. Germline V gives CDR1 MNHNS, CDR2 SASEGT. This CDR3 is 14 amino acids long. Trimming took 2 bases from V and 4 from J, leaving 8 bases between them. The CDR3 loop is CASSERASTGELFF. The CDR3 DNA is TGTGCCAGCAGTGAACGTGCTAGCACCGGGGAGCTGTTTTTT.

The chain carries TRBV2 and TRBJ2-3, with a tentative D call TRBD2 (7 bases). Germline V gene data show CDR1 as SNHLY and CDR2 as FYNNEI. Trimming removed 2 bases at V and 4 bases at J, with 22 bases between. CDR3 length equals 18 residues. The CDR3 spells CASSETQGGGGFADTQYF. CDR3 DNA sequence: TGTGCCAGCAGTGAAACCCAGGGAGGGGGTGGATTCGCAGATACGCAGTATTTT.

The rearrangement uses TRBV3-1 (or the pseudogene TRBV3-2) and TRBJ2-7; TRBD2 might be the D (5 bases). Germline V CDR1 and CDR2: LGHDT, YNNKEL (reference sequence). The CDR3 loop spans 17 amino acids. V dropped 1 base and J dropped 0 bases, with 16 bases sitting between them. CDR3 sequence (DNA): TGTGCCAGCAGCCAAGTGAGCCCGGGAATTCCCTCCTACGAGCAGTACTTC. This sequence encodes CASSQVSPGIPSYEQYF.

The chain carries TRBV20-1 and TRBJ1-5, with 11 bases identical to TRBD1. Germline V lookup: CDR1 DFQATT, CDR2 SNEGSKA (reference sequence). Unmatched junction bases numbered 14, after V lost 3 bases and J lost 4 bases. The CDR3 consists of 18 residues. As DNA, the CDR3 is TGCAGTGCTAGTTCAATCCGGGGACAGGGGGAGAGAAATCAGCCCCAGCATTTT. This gives the protein CSASSIRGQGERNQPQHF.

The chain combines TRBV4-1 with TRBJ2-3; 7 bases match TRBD1. CDR1 MGHRA and CDR2 YSYEKL come from the germline V gene. V lost 1 base to trimming and J lost 4 bases; unmatched junction nucleotides: 11. The length of the CDR3 is 17 residues. CDR3 sequence reads: CASSQVRGGVLADTQYF. The CDR3 DNA reads as TGCGCCAGCAGCCAAGTCAGAGGGGGCGTTCTCGCAGATACGCAGTATTTT.

The count of this clone is one. This chain links TRBV27 with TRBJ2-7; D call uncertain. Trimming stripped 0 bases from V and 7 bases from J, with 10 bases between. The germline V gene encodes CDR1 MNHEY and CDR2 SMNVEV (reference sequence). The CDR3 runs 13 residues. DNA of the CDR3: TGTGCCAGCAGTTTATCACCGGCTAGTGAGCAGTACTTC. Its translation: CASSLSPASEQYF.

V usage is TRBV18 and J usage is TRBJ2-7, with D possibly matching TRBD1 (6 bases). Trimming took 6 bases from V and 1 from J, leaving 10 bases between them. CDR3 length: 13 amino acids. Looked up from germline, CDR1 is KGHSH and CDR2 is LQKENI. CDR3 region: CASSQGPSYEQYF. In nucleotides, the CDR3 is TGTGCCAGCTCGCAGGGGCCATCCTACGAGCAGTACTTC. Combining the CDR3 with reference TRBV18 and TRBJ2-7 gives the whole variable domain NAGVMQNPRHLVRRRGQEARLRCSPMKGHSHVYWYRQLPEEGLKFMVYLQKENIIDESGMPKERFSAEFPKEGPSILRIQQVVRGDSAAYFCASSQGPSYEQYFGPGTRLTVT.